The 5 T cell receptor beta chains in this list originate from one sample, sequenced in a study of blood T cell repertoires in COVID-19. Produced via immunoSEQ multiplex PCR; TCRdb's table is partial and in-frame only. The sample carries 200,000 to 300,000 clones, approximately 87% recorded once. Sample: peripheral blood. These receptors were collected from a woman between 35 and 50 years old who had recovered from COVID-19.

The rearrangement uses TRBV27 and TRBJ1-3; TRBD1 matches at 7 bases. CDR3 size: 15 residues. Germline lookup yields CDR1 MNHEY and CDR2 SMNVEV (reference sequence). J was trimmed by 3 bases and V by 2 bases; bases with no gene match: 4. This chain's CDR3 is CASSLRGRGGNTIYF. The DNA for the CDR3 is TGTGCCAGCAGTTTAAGGGGGCGAGGTGGAAACACCATATATTTT.

V and J are TRBV6-2 or TRBV6-3 and TRBJ1-5; D perhaps matches TRBD1 (6 bases). The germline V gene encodes CDR1 MNHEY and CDR2 SVGEGT. Trimming pared 2 bases from V and 3 bases from J, leaving 29 bases between. CDR3 size: 21 residues. The CDR3 sequence is CASSYLMGATGGSPLNQPQHF. The CDR3 nucleotides read TGTGCCAGCAGTTACCTAATGGGGGCGACGGGCGGCAGCCCGCTCAATCAGCCCCAGCATTTT.

This sequence joins TRBV12-3 or TRBV12-4 and TRBJ1-1; D gene uncertain. The CDR3 is 13 residues long. V was pared by 5 bases and J by 8 bases, with 15 bases between. The CDR3 sequence: CASSPRRVREAFF. The CDR3 DNA follows: TGTGCCAGCAGTCCGCGCCGGGTTCGAGAAGCTTTCTTT.

This chain connects TRBV5-8 to TRBJ1-5, with D uncertain. CDR1 SGHTS and CDR2 YDEGEE come from the germline V gene. The CDR3 sequence is 16 residues long. Trimming pared 2 bases from V and 2 bases from J, leaving 14 bases between. CDR3 bases: TGTGCCAGCAGCTTACACCGTATTGGTGGCAATCAGCCCCAGCATTTT. Protein product: CASSLHRIGGNQPQHF.

V usage is TRBV29-1 and J usage is TRBJ2-3, with 9 bases that match TRBD1. CDR3 length: 14 residues. CDR1 is SQVTM and CDR2 is ANQGSEA in the germline V gene. The ends lost 6 bases at V and 2 bases at J; junction bases unmatched: 6. Written as DNA, the CDR3 is TGCAGCGTGACCGACAGGGGGAACACAGATACGCAGTATTTT. Protein sequence: CSVTDRGNTDTQYF.